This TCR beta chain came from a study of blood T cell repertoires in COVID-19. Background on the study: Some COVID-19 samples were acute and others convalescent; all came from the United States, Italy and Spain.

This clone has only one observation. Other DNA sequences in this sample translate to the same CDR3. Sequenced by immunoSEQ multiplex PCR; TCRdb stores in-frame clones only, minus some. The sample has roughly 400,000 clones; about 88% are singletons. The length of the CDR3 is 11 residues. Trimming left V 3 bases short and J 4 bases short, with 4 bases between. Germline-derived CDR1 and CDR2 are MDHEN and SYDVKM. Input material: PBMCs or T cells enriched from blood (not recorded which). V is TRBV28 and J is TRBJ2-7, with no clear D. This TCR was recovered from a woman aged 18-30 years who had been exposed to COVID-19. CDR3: CASSFNYEQYF. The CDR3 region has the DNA TGTGCCAGCAGTTTTAATTACGAGCAGTACTTC.